A selection of T cell receptor beta chains follows, all from one sample in a study of CD8+ T cells in alopecia areata. The repertoire was sequenced with immunoSEQ multiplex PCR; TCRdb's copy has only in-frame clones and lacks some. Here the sample spans around 69,000 clones, 60% being singletons. Sequenced material: CD8+ T cells sorted from blood, taken at week 0. Receptors originate from a human donor with alopecia areata. Both conserved end residues are part of each CDR3. D genes are given only for firm matches. The size entry is marked missing in some rows and otherwise reads once, few, many or a size class.

v_gene,d_gene,abundance,j_gene,CDR3aa,CDR3nt
TRBV29-1,.,.,TRBJ2-1,CSVESTAYNEQFF,TGCAGCGTTGAAAGTACAGCCTACAATGAGCAGTTCTTC
TRBV7-9,.,.,TRBJ2-3,CASSLVHDPTIPDTQYF,TGTGCCAGCAGCTTAGTTCACGATCCGACGATACCAGATACGCAGTATTTT
TRBV29-1,.,.,TRBJ1-2,CSATQGGGDGYTF,TGCAGCGCAACACAGGGTGGAGGGGATGGCTACACCTTC
TRBV29-1,TRBD2,.,TRBJ2-1,CGAGLAVYNEQFF,TGTGGGGCGGGACTAGCGGTCTACAATGAGCAGTTCTTC
TRBV4-1,.,.,TRBJ1-5,CASSQEPGLNQPQHF,TGCGCCAGCAGCCAGGAACCGGGGCTTAATCAGCCCCAGCATTTT
TRBV2,.,.,TRBJ1-5,CASSEAPTGLGWPQHF,TGTGCCAGCAGTGAAGCGCCCACAGGGTTAGGGTGGCCCCAGCATTTT
TRBV2,.,.,TRBJ2-5,CASSERDSQETQYF,TGTGCCAGCAGTGAGAGGGACTCCCAAGAGACCCAGTACTTC
TRBV7-6,.,.,TRBJ2-5,CASSLSGRDHVETQYF,TGTGCCAGCAGCTTGTCGGGACGAGATCATGTGGAGACCCAGTACTTC
TRBV7-9,.,.,TRBJ2-7,CASSRGSYEQYF,TGTGCCAGCAGCAGGGGCTCCTACGAGCAGTACTTC
TRBV4-1,TRBD1,.,TRBJ1-1,CASSSETGGGTEAFF,TGCGCCAGCAGCTCAGAAACAGGGGGGGGCACTGAAGCTTTCTTT
TRBV4-3,TRBD1,.,TRBJ1-2,CASSQDFTGANYGYTF,TGCGCCAGCAGCCAAGATTTTACAGGGGCTAACTATGGCTACACCTTC
TRBV9,.,.,TRBJ1-1,CASWVVSPNPAFF,TGTGCCAGCTGGGTTGTTTCACCAAACCCAGCTTTCTTT
TRBV27,TRBD1,.,TRBJ2-7,CASSLDSGTAGEQYF,TGTGCCAGCAGTTTAGATTCTGGGACAGCAGGCGAGCAGTACTTC
TRBV14,.,once,TRBJ2-3,CASSQVSDTQYF,TGTGCCAGCAGCCAAGTTTCAGATACGCAGTATTTT
TRBV20-1,.,.,TRBJ1-2,CSASAGGYTF,TGCAGTGCTTCAGCGGGAGGCTACACCTTC
TRBV2,.,few,TRBJ1-5,CASREDISNQPQHF,TGTGCCAGCAGAGAGGACATTAGCAATCAGCCCCAGCATTTT
TRBV6-5,.,.,TRBJ1-1,CASSDTGSPSFF,TGTGCCAGCAGTGACACAGGGTCCCCGTCTTTCTTT
TRBV27,.,few,TRBJ2-3,CASSILTSSTDTQYF,TGTGCCAGCAGCATCCTGACTTCCAGCACAGATACGCAGTATTTT
TRBV5-1,.,.,TRBJ2-1,CASSLLQDFQVGSNEQFF,TGCGCCAGCAGCTTACTCCAGGACTTCCAAGTAGGTAGCAATGAGCAGTTCTTC
TRBV27,TRBD1,few,TRBJ2-3,CASRELTGGTDTQYF,TGTGCCAGCAGAGAACTGACAGGGGGCACAGATACGCAGTATTTT
TRBV30,.,.,TRBJ1-1,CAWEPGANTEAFF,TGTGCCTGGGAACCCGGGGCGAACACTGAAGCTTTCTTT
TRBV30,.,.,TRBJ1-3,CAWSVGSSGNTIYF,TGTGCCTGGAGTGTTGGGAGCTCTGGAAACACCATATATTTT
TRBV9,.,few,TRBJ2-7,CASSLDAATVEQYF,TGTGCCAGCAGCTTGGACGCTGCGACCGTCGAGCAGTACTTC
TRBV29-1,.,.,TRBJ2-7,CSVENSDTYEQYF,TGCAGCGTTGAAAATTCCGATACCTACGAGCAGTACTTC
TRBV7-3,.,.,TRBJ1-1,CASSLSQATEAFF,TGTGCCAGCAGCTTAAGTCAGGCCACTGAAGCTTTCTTT
TRBV13,.,.,TRBJ2-7,CASSLQTYEQYF,TGTGCCAGCAGCTTACAGACCTACGAGCAGTACTTC
TRBV29-1,TRBD1,.,TRBJ1-1,CSAPTGGLGTEAFF,TGCAGCGCACCGACAGGGGGCTTGGGGACTGAAGCTTTCTTT
TRBV6-5,.,.,TRBJ1-1,CASSYRANTEAFF,TGTGCCAGCAGTTACAGGGCCAACACTGAAGCTTTCTTT
TRBV29-1,.,few,TRBJ2-1,CSVEGTTKSSYNEQFF,TGCAGCGTTGAAGGAACCACAAAGAGCTCCTACAATGAGCAGTTCTTC
TRBV6-5,TRBD2,.,TRBJ2-7,CASSNPGLATSEQYF,TGTGCCAGCAGTAACCCGGGACTAGCGACCTCTGAGCAGTACTTC
TRBV27,TRBD2,.,TRBJ2-5,CASSFLLAGGPGETQYF,TGTGCCAGCAGTTTCCTACTAGCGGGAGGGCCTGGAGAGACCCAGTACTTC
TRBV4-1,TRBD2,.,TRBJ2-7,CASSPRSTSGGPSYEQYF,TGCGCCAGCAGTCCAAGATCCACTAGCGGGGGACCATCCTACGAGCAGTACTTC
TRBV5-4,.,.,TRBJ2-3,CASSHRAAGATDTQYF,TGTGCCAGCAGTCACCGGGCGGCGGGGGCAACAGATACGCAGTATTTT
TRBV5-1,.,.,TRBJ2-4,CASRRGNIQYF,TGCGCCAGCAGAAGGGGAAACATTCAGTACTTC
TRBV27,TRBD1,.,TRBJ2-7,CASSPTTGPYEQYF,TGTGCCAGCAGTCCCACGACAGGGCCCTACGAGCAGTACTTC
TRBV25-1,.,few,TRBJ2-2,CASRGPGDTGELFF,TGTGCCAGCAGAGGTCCAGGGGACACCGGGGAGCTGTTTTTT
TRBV2,TRBD2,.,TRBJ2-4,CASSETTSLPPKNIQYF,TGTGCCAGCAGTGAAACGACTAGCCTCCCCCCCAAAAACATTCAGTACTTC
TRBV5-4,TRBD1,few,TRBJ1-2,CASSEGQSYGYTF,TGTGCCAGCAGCGAGGGACAGAGTTATGGCTACACCTTC
TRBV7-9,TRBD2,once,TRBJ2-3,CASSPWTSGDTQYF,TGTGCCAGCAGCCCCTGGACTAGCGGAGATACGCAGTATTTT
TRBV4-3,.,.,TRBJ1-2,CASSPRDTFYGYTF,TGCGCCAGCAGCCCTCGAGACACTTTCTATGGCTACACCTTC
TRBV7-9,.,.,TRBJ1-5,CAGRQGNQPQHF,TGTGCCGGACGACAGGGCAATCAGCCCCAGCATTTT
TRBV11-3,.,.,TRBJ2-5,CASSSGPTPAETQYF,TGTGCCAGCAGCTCGGGCCCCACACCGGCAGAGACCCAGTACTTC
TRBV5-1,.,.,TRBJ1-2,CASRGEDYGYTF,TGCGCCAGCAGGGGGGAAGACTATGGCTACACCTTC
TRBV5-4,.,.,TRBJ1-2,CASSFYAGSGYTF,TGTGCCAGCAGTTTTTACGCAGGGTCTGGCTACACCTTC
TRBV2,.,.,TRBJ2-3,CASSGAVRDTSTDTQYF,TGTGCCAGCAGTGGGGCTGTCCGGGACACTTCCACAGATACGCAGTATTTT
TRBV7-9,TRBD2,.,TRBJ2-7,CASSPPLADKYEQYF,TGTGCCAGCAGCCCCCCACTAGCGGATAAATACGAGCAGTACTTC
TRBV30,.,.,TRBJ2-3,CAWTGLDTQYF,TGTGCCTGGACGGGGTTAGATACGCAGTATTTT
TRBV29-1,.,few,TRBJ2-7,CSVEEQGYEQYF,TGCAGCGTTGAAGAGCAAGGCTACGAGCAGTACTTC
TRBV27,.,.,TRBJ2-1,CASSGRPGDEQFF,TGTGCCAGCAGCGGGCGACCAGGGGATGAGCAGTTCTTC
TRBV29-1,TRBD2,.,TRBJ2-1,CSVNGLAGEYLSYNEQFF,TGCAGCGTAAATGGACTAGCGGGAGAATACCTCTCCTACAATGAGCAGTTCTTC
TRBV5-1,.,.,TRBJ2-5,CASSRRSGPETQYF,TGCGCCAGCAGCCGGAGGTCGGGACCGGAGACCCAGTACTTC
TRBV28,.,.,TRBJ2-5,CASSFRGLAIQETQYF,TGTGCCAGCAGTTTTCGAGGGCTAGCAATACAAGAGACCCAGTACTTC
TRBV27,TRBD2,.,TRBJ2-5,CASSYLAGGPLETQYF,TGTGCCAGCAGTTACCTAGCGGGGGGGCCTCTCGAGACCCAGTACTTC
TRBV9,.,few,TRBJ2-5,CASSVGQETQYF,TGTGCCAGCAGCGTAGGGCAAGAGACCCAGTACTTC